This T cell receptor (beta chain) was sequenced during a study of control samples from healthy donors and cancer patients. Generated by immunoSEQ multiplex PCR, the TCRdb table keeps only in-frame clones and is missing some. This sample has some 110,000 clones; about 93% occur once, and the top ten carry about 2.8%. Germline lookup yields CDR1 SGHTA and CDR2 FQGTGA. CDR3 length equals 14 residues. Between the trimmed V and J ends, which lost 6 bases and 4 bases, there was a span of 12 bases. The V gene is TRBV7-3, the J gene TRBJ2-2, with TRBD2 as a possible D gene (6 bases). The sequencing sample was made of blood. This TCR was recovered from a young man in good health. The CDR3 nucleotides read TGTGCCAGCAGGCTTCAGGGAGGCACCGGGGAGCTGTTTTTT. It encodes CASRLQGGTGELFF. The entire variable domain, with the rest obtained from reference TRBV7-3 and TRBJ2-2, is as follows: GAGVSQTPSNKVTEKGKYVELRCDPISGHTALYWYRQSLGQGPEFLIYFQGTGAADDSGLPNDRFFAVRPEGSVSTLKIQRTERGDSAVYLCASRLQGGTGELFFGEGSRLTVL.